Below, 24 T cell receptor beta chains from the same sample are listed, as sequenced in a study of control samples from healthy donors and cancer patients (dated by TCRdb to 2019 to 2021). Library prep was done by the immunoSEQ multiplex PCR assay. TCRdb holds this immuneACCESS table with in-frame rearrangements only. Some clones are missing; in checked studies, unresolved V genes explain under half, and the rest has no known cause. The sample yields more than 35,000 clones; roughly 94% were counted once. Approximately 24% of the sample comes from the top ten. Material: blood. These receptors were taken from a man between 60 and 75 years old in good health.

This chain uses TRBV4-1 with TRBJ1-4, with 9 bases matching TRBD1. J lost 4 bases, V lost 6 bases, and 15 bases had no gene match. CDR1 is MGHRA, CDR2 YSYEKL, per germline. CDR3 length: 18 amino acids. The CDR3 spells CASRGHARDRDGNEKLFF. The CDR3 DNA reads as TGCGCCAGCAGAGGCCACGCGAGGGACAGGGACGGTAATGAAAAACTGTTTTTT.

The chain uses TRBV2 and TRBJ2-5; the D gene is possibly TRBD1 (6 bases). CDR1 and CDR2 (germline): SNHLY, FYNNEI. The CDR3 runs to 13 residues. Trimming took 7 bases from V and 5 from J, leaving 14 bases between them. This chain's CDR3 is CASTVNRVETQYF. The DNA of the CDR3 is TGTGCCAGCACCGTTAACAGGGTCGAGACCCAGTACTTC. Combining the CDR3 with reference TRBV2 and TRBJ2-5 gives the whole variable domain EPEVTQTPSHQVTQMGQEVILRCVPISNHLYFYWYRQILGQKVEFLVSFYNNEISEKSEIFDDQFSVERPDGSNFTLKIRSTKLEDSAMYFCASTVNRVETQYFGPGTRLLVL.

The V call is TRBV6-5, the J call TRBJ2-1; D not resolved. There are 12 residues in the CDR3. Trimming removed 8 bases at V and 5 bases at J, with 10 bases between. Germline V gene data show CDR1 as MNHEY and CDR2 as SVGAGI. CDR3 loop: CASALWDNEQFF. In DNA, the CDR3 is TGTGCCAGCGCCCTTTGGGACAATGAGCAGTTCTTC.

The chain is built from TRBV27 and TRBJ2-5; 14 bases fit TRBD2. The ends lost 2 bases at V and 4 bases at J; junction bases unmatched: 9. The germline V gene has CDR1 MNHEY and CDR2 SMNVEV (reference sequence). The CDR3 is made up of 18 amino acids. CDR3 DNA: TGTGCCAGCAGTTTACGGGGGACTAGCGGGAGAATGGGAGAGACCCAGTACTTC. It specifies CASSLRGTSGRMGETQYF.

This chain links TRBV28 with TRBJ1-1; D not certain. The ends were cut back, 2 bases at V and 0 bases at J, with 4 bases in the middle. This CDR3 region has 13 residues. Germline V gene lookup returns CDR1 MDHEN and CDR2 SYDVKM. CDR3: CASSLPLNTEAFF. The CDR3 DNA sequence: TGTGCCAGCAGTTTACCATTGAACACTGAAGCTTTCTTT.

The rearrangement uses TRBV9 and TRBJ1-4; 7 positions match TRBD1. Trimming took 2 bases from V and 8 from J; bases not matched to a gene: 6. Germline CDR1 SGDLS, CDR2 YYNGEE. The CDR3 covers 14 residues. CDR3: CASSVTGDWEKLFF. The CDR3 DNA is TGTGCCAGCAGCGTTACAGGGGATTGGGAAAAACTGTTTTTT.

The chain carries TRBV23-1 and TRBJ1-5; no firm D call. TRBV23-1 is placed among ORFs of uncertain function. The CDR3 has 14 amino acids. Trimming removed 5 bases at V and 0 bases at J, with 8 bases between. The CDR3 loop is CASSGPYSNQPQHF. In nucleotides, the CDR3 is TGCGCCAGCAGTGGACCCTATAGCAATCAGCCCCAGCATTTT.

The V call is TRBV28, the J call TRBJ1-6; TRBD1 might be the D (5 bases). The V end was cut by 8 bases, the J end by 6 bases, with 17 bases between. Looked up from germline, CDR1 is MDHEN and CDR2 is SYDVKM. The CDR3 has 15 amino acids. The CDR3 region has the DNA TGTGCCAGCCTTTTGGGGACGAATATTAATTCACCCCTCCACTTT. It translates to CASLLGTNINSPLHF.

The chain recombines TRBV19 with TRBJ1-5, with D unclear. Trimming stripped 5 bases from V and 3 bases from J, with 14 bases between. From germline, CDR1 is LNHDA and CDR2 SQIVND (reference sequence). This CDR3 contains 15 residues. DNA of the CDR3: TGTGCCAGTAGTGTCTTCGACCGTATCAATCAGCCCCAGCATTTT. This encodes CASSVFDRINQPQHF.

The V gene is TRBV2, the J gene TRBJ2-3; 8 nucleotides agree with TRBD2. Germline values: CDR1 SNHLY, CDR2 FYNNEI. This CDR3 is built from 13 residues. V dropped 2 bases and J dropped 6; count of bases not matched to a gene: 1. As DNA, the CDR3 is TGTGCCAGCAGTGAATTAGCGGGGGATACGCAGTATTTT. Amino acids: CASSELAGDTQYF.

The rearrangement links TRBV6-5 to TRBJ1-2, with 7 positions matching TRBD1. The CDR3 consists of 15 residues. Germline V gives CDR1 MNHEY, CDR2 SVGAGI. The V and J ends lost 7 bases and 3 bases, in that order; junction bases with no gene match: 11. The DNA of the CDR3 is TGTGCCAGCAATACTTTTGGACAGGTCGACTATGGCTACACCTTC. This translates into CASNTFGQVDYGYTF.

The chain combines TRBV3-1 (or the pseudogene TRBV3-2) with TRBJ1-5; D might be TRBD1 (6 bases). The CDR3 is 15 residues long. Trimming removed 1 base at V and 4 bases at J, with 11 bases between. CDR1 is LGHDT and CDR2 is YNNKEL in the germline V gene (reference sequence). The CDR3 DNA reads TGTGCCAGCAGCCAAGGGATCACAGGGAATCAGCCCCAGCATTTT. Its translation is CASSQGITGNQPQHF.

The chain joins TRBV7-9 to TRBJ2-1; TRBD1 agrees at 7 bases. The ends lost 0 bases at V and 16 bases at J; junction bases unmatched: 6. Per germline, CDR1 SEHNR and CDR2 FQNEAQ (reference sequence). The CDR3 contains 12 residues. As DNA, the CDR3 is TGTGCCAGCAGCTTAGCGGGCCAGGGGGATTTCTTC. Encoded protein: CASSLAGQGDFF.

V usage is TRBV11-3 and J usage is TRBJ1-1, with D uncertain. The CDR3 spans 11 residues. V was clipped by 5 bases and J by 8 bases, with 9 bases between them. CDR1 and CDR2 (germline): SGHNT, YENEEA. The DNA of the CDR3 is TGTGCCAGCAGCCCGCCCGGGGAAGCTTTCTTT. It translates to CASSPPGEAFF.

J is TRBJ2-7 and V is TRBV11-2, with 12 positions matching TRBD2. V lost 4 bases, J lost 2 bases, and 6 bases stayed unmatched. Germline V gene data show CDR1 as SGHAT and CDR2 as FQNNGV. The CDR3 is 16 amino acids. This chain's CDR3 is CASSSRLAGVTYEQYF. The DNA for the CDR3 is TGTGCCAGCAGCTCCCGACTAGCGGGAGTCACCTACGAGCAGTACTTC. Supplemented by reference TRBV11-2 and TRBJ2-7, the full variable domain reads EAGVAQSPRYKIIEKRQSVAFWCNPISGHATLYWYQQILGQGPKLLIQFQNNGVVDDSQLPKDRFSAERLKGVDSTLKIQPAKLEDSAVYLCASSSRLAGVTYEQYFGPGTRLTVT.

The chain carries TRBV5-1 and TRBJ2-3; 7 bases are shared with TRBD2. The J segment lost 5 bases and the V segment lost 0 bases, leaving 6 bases of the junction unmatched. This CDR3 spans 15 amino acids. CDR1 and CDR2 from the germline V gene are SGHRS and YFSETQ. CDR3 in amino acids: CASSLDQAGRDTQYF. DNA for the CDR3: TGCGCCAGCAGCTTGGATCAAGCGGGAAGAGATACGCAGTATTTT.

The rearrangement uses TRBV9 and TRBJ2-3; 7 bases map to TRBD1. This CDR3 has 15 amino acids. Germline loops: CDR1 SGDLS, CDR2 YYNGEE. The junction had 3 bases not matched to a gene; V was cut back by 2 bases and J by 0 bases. Here the CDR3 DNA reads TGTGCCAGCAGCGTGGGACAGATTAGCACAGATACGCAGTATTTT. Residues: CASSVGQISTDTQYF.

V gene TRBV30 combines with J gene TRBJ2-3, with TRBD2 identical over 7 bases. The CDR3 totals 14 residues. Unmatched junction bases numbered 5, after V lost 3 bases and J lost 2 bases. The germline CDR1 and CDR2 sequences are GTSNPN and SVGIG (reference sequence). This CDR3 reads CAWRLASSTDTQYF. The DNA of the CDR3 is TGTGCCTGGAGACTAGCGTCTTCCACAGATACGCAGTATTTT.

The chain recombines TRBV9 with TRBJ2-4; D remains ambiguous. The CDR3 has 14 amino acids. Trimming shortened V by 0 bases and J by 0 bases, and 4 bases separated the two germline ends. The germline V gene has CDR1 SGDLS and CDR2 YYNGEE. The CDR3 nucleotides are TGTGCCAGCAGCGTAGACCTAGCCAAAAACATTCAGTACTTC. This codes for CASSVDLAKNIQYF.

The chain employs TRBV15 and TRBJ2-3; D is unclear. V shed 2 bases and J shed 3 bases, with 12 bases lying between them. Looked up from germline, CDR1 is LNHNV and CDR2 is YYDKDF (reference sequence). CDR3 size: 15 residues. The CDR3 loop is CATSRSLGLTDTQYF. In DNA form, the CDR3 reads TGTGCCACCAGCAGATCCTTAGGCCTAACAGATACGCAGTATTTT.

The CDR3 DNA is TGTGCCAGCAGCTTGGTAGCGGGGATGAACACCGGGGAGCTGTTTTTT. It is translated as CASSLVAGMNTGELFF. The V gene is TRBV5-5, the J gene TRBJ2-2; 8 bases fit TRBD2. The CDR3 spans 16 residues. The V gene's germline CDR1 is SGHKS and CDR2 YYEKEE (reference sequence). The J segment lost 1 base and the V segment lost 0 bases, leaving 2 bases of the junction unmatched.

The gene calls are TRBV27 and TRBJ2-1; the match to TRBD1 covers 9 bases. Trimming cost V 10 bases and J 6 bases; bases outside gene matches: 10. Germline V gives CDR1 MNHEY, CDR2 SMNVEV (reference sequence). The CDR3 has 14 amino acids. CDR3 nucleotide sequence: TGTGCCACCTCCAGGACAGGGGAGTTCAATGAGCAGTTCTTC. It translates to CATSRTGEFNEQFF.

The V call is TRBV19, the J call TRBJ2-1, with 12 positions matching TRBD2. The CDR3 has 15 residues. Germline CDR1 is LNHDA and CDR2 is SQIVND (reference sequence). The trim removed 6 bases at V and 9 bases at J, leaving 9 bases unmatched. CDR3 coding DNA: TGTGCCAGTAGCTCCCGACTAGCGGGAGCTGGTGAGCAGTTCTTC. This translates into CASSSRLAGAGEQFF.

This clone turned up a few times. V gene TRBV18 combines with J gene TRBJ2-4; TRBD1 is a possible D gene (6 bases). The germline V gene has CDR1 KGHSH and CDR2 LQKENI. Between the trimmed V and J ends, which lost 3 bases and 15 bases, there was a span of 15 bases. This CDR3 has 12 residues. The CDR3 DNA reads TGTGCCAGCTCACCCAGGGGCAGGGCCTGGTACTTC. The encoded protein is CASSPRGRAWYF.